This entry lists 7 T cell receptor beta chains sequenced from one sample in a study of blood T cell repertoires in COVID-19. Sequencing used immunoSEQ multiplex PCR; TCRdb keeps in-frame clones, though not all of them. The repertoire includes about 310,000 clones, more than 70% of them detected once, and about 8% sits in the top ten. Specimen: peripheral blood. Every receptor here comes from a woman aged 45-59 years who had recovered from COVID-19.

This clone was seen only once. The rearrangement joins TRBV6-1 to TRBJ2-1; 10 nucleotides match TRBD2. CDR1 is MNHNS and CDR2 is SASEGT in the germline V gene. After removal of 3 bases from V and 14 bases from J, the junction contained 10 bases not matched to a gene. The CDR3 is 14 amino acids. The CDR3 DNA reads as TGTGCCAGCAGTGATACTAGCGGGGATACTATGAAGTTCTTC. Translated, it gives CASSDTSGDTMKFF.

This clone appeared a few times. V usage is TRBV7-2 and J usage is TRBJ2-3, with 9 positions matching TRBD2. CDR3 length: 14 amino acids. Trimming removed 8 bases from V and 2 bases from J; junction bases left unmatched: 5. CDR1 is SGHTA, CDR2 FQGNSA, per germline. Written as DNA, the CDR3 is TGTGCCAGCGAGAGCGGGGGGCTCACAGATACGCAGTATTTT. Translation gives CASESGGLTDTQYF.

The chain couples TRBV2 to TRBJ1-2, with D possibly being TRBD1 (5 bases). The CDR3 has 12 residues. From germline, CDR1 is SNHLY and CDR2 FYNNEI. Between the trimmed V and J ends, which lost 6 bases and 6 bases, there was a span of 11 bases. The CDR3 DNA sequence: TGTGCCAGCAGCTACGACAGTCATGGCTACACCTTC. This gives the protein CASSYDSHGYTF.

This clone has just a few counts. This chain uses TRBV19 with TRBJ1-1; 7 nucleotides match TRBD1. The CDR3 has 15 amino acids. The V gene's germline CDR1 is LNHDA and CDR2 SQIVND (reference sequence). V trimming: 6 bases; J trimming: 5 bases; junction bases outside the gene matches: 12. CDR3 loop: CASRSIRTGWTEAFF. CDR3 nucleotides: TGTGCCAGTAGATCCATCCGGACAGGTTGGACTGAAGCTTTCTTT.

This chain's CDR3 is CASRGLADHEQYF. The CDR3 DNA sequence: TGCGCCAGCAGGGGACTAGCGGACCACGAGCAGTACTTC. This rearrangement joins TRBV10-2 to TRBJ2-7, with TRBD2 matching 11 bases. Germline V gives CDR1 WSHSY, CDR2 SAAADI. The CDR3 is made up of 13 amino acids. The V gene end was trimmed by 6 bases and the J gene end by 5 bases; junction bases not matched to a gene: 3.

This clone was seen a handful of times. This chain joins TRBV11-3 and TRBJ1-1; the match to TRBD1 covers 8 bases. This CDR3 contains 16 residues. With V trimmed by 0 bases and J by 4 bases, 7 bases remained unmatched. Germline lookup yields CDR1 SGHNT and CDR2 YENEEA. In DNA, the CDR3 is TGTGCCAGCAGCTTAGATCCCGACAGGGGCCTCACTGAAGCTTTCTTT. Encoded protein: CASSLDPDRGLTEAFF. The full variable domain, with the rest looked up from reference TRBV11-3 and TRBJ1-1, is EAGVVQSPRYKIIEKKQPVAFWCNPISGHNTLYWYLQNLGQGPELLIRYENEEAVDDSQLPKDRFSAERLKGVDSTLKIQPAELGDSAVYLCASSLDPDRGLTEAFFGQGTRLTVV.

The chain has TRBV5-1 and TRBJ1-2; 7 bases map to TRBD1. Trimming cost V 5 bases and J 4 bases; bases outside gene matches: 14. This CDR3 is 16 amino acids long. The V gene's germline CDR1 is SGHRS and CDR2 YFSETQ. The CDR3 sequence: CASSLGGATTGYGYTF. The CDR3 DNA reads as TGCGCCAGCAGTTTAGGGGGCGCAACGACTGGCTATGGCTACACCTTC.